This T cell receptor (beta chain) is drawn from a study of T-cell reconstitution after alpha-beta-depleted transplantation in children. Notes on the study in general: Once a year had passed after transplant, T-cell counts and diversity came mostly from newly produced T cells. From surviving recipient T cells and thymic progenitors came the high day-60 TCRbeta diversity observed in some patients.

This CDR3 is 16 amino acids long. Germline V lookup: CDR1 DFQATT, CDR2 SNEGSKA (reference sequence). Worth noting for this clonotype: The antigen remains unidentified. The junction departs from germline at one end; a sequencing error may be responsible.

Unique molecular identifiers were incorporated into the prepared TCRbeta library. TCRdb reanalysed the PCR reads using MiXCR and keeps one entry per CDR3 protein. The table records hundreds of thousands of distinct CDR3 sequences, approximately 14% of them present only once. The clonotype originates from a girl aged 2-10 years with congenital amegakaryocytic thrombocytopenia, due to receive a stem cell transplant. The rearrangement joins TRBV20-1 to TRBJ2-5, with 7 bases fitting TRBD2. The sample was PBMCs, taken before TCRalphabeta/CD19-depleted stem cell transplant. CDR3 DNA sequence: TGCAGAGCTATCGATTTTAAGCGGGAAGTGAGAAAGACCCAGTACTTC. It codes for CRAIDFKREVRKTQYF.